Listed below are T cell receptor beta chains from one sample, sequenced in a study of T-cell memory formation after mild COVID-19. TCRdb reanalysed the 5' RACE reads using MiXCR and keeps one entry per CDR3 protein. The top ten hold over 20% of the sample, which has about 290,000 distinct CDR3 sequences, approximately 16% seen once. Sequenced sample: PBMCs or a T cell subset sorted from them (not recorded which). These receptors came from a young man who had mild COVID-19 (a few samples of this study predate the infection). Cell type and time point are not known. Both conserved end residues are part of each CDR3. A D gene is named only where the DNA matches it firmly. Rows may omit the clone size; those that give it use once, few, many or a size class.

len	v_gene	j_gene	d_gene	abundance	CDR3nt	CDR3aa
13	TRBV18	TRBJ1-1	.	few	TGTGCCAGCTCACCCGCGCAGGCTGGGGAAGCTTTCTTT	CASSPAQAGEAFF
18	TRBV12-3/TRBV12-4	TRBJ1-2	.	.	TGTGCCAGCAGTTTAACCGCATACAGGGATTGGGTTACGGATGGCTACACCTTC	CASSLTAYRDWVTDGYTF
18	TRBV6-2/TRBV6-3	TRBJ2-2	TRBD2	few	TGTGCCAGCAGTGCCATACTAGCGGGGTTCGCGAACACCGGGGAGCTGTTTTTT	CASSAILAGFANTGELFF
17	TRBV12-3/TRBV12-4	TRBJ2-1	.	.	TGTGCCAGCAGTTTTGCCCGTGGGGACCATACCTACAATGAGCAGTTCTTC	CASSFARGDHTYNEQFF
13	TRBV6-5	TRBJ1-1	.	.	TGTGCCAGCAGCGCAAATCAGAACACTGAAGCTTTCTTT	CASSANQNTEAFF
12	TRBV29-1	TRBJ1-2	TRBD1	.	TGCAGCGTCACAGGGGGGAACTATGGCTACACCTTC	CSVTGGNYGYTF
13	TRBV12-3/TRBV12-4	TRBJ2-5	.	many	TGTGCCAGCAGTTACCAGGGCCCGGAGACCCAGTACTTC	CASSYQGPETQYF
13	TRBV6-6	TRBJ2-3	.	few	TGTGCCAGCAGTTTCCCGGACTGGGATACGCAGTATTTT	CASSFPDWDTQYF
14	TRBV18	TRBJ2-3	.	.	TGTGCCAGCTCACCTCCCAGCTTGGGAGATACGCAGTATTTT	CASSPPSLGDTQYF
12	TRBV20-1	TRBJ1-2	TRBD1	few	TGCAGTGCTTCAGGGGGGGTCTATGGCTACACCTTC	CSASGGVYGYTF
14	TRBV15	TRBJ1-6	TRBD1	.	TGTGCCACCAGCAGAAGACAGGGGAATTCACCCCTCCACTTT	CATSRRQGNSPLHF
14	TRBV20-1	TRBJ1-1	TRBD1	.	TGCAGTGCCGGGACAGCGATCATGAACACTGAAGCTTTCTTT	CSAGTAIMNTEAFF
15	TRBV5-1	TRBJ2-2	TRBD1	many	TGCGCCAGCAGCTGGGGGACAGCGAACACCGGGGAGCTGTTTTTT	CASSWGTANTGELFF
14	TRBV27	TRBJ2-7	.	many	TGTGCCAGCCGGGGGACGTGGGACTCCTACGAGCAGTACTTC	CASRGTWDSYEQYF
13	TRBV29-1	TRBJ1-1	.	.	TGCAGCGTGGAGGAGTGGGGCGACACTGAAGCTTTCTTT	CSVEEWGDTEAFF
17	TRBV5-1	TRBJ2-1	.	.	TGCGCCAGCAGCTTGGACGTCCACGGGGGCCCCAGTAACCGTCAGTTCTTC	CASSLDVHGGPSNRQFF
12	TRBV20-1	TRBJ1-2	.	few	TGCAGTGCTAGAAACAACGACTATGGCTACACCTTC	CSARNNDYGYTF
12	TRBV6-2/TRBV6-3	TRBJ2-2	.	.	TGTGCCAGCAGCCAGAGGGAAAGGGAGCTGTTTTTT	CASSQRERELFF
15	TRBV7-9	TRBJ2-3	TRBD2	.	TGTGCCAGCAGCTCGACTAGCGGGGTCGCAGATACGCAGTATTTT	CASSSTSGVADTQYF
13	TRBV20-1	TRBJ2-7	TRBD1	few	TGCAGTGCGATCTGGGACAGGGGATCCGAGCAGTACTTC	CSAIWDRGSEQYF
15	TRBV6-2/TRBV6-3	TRBJ2-1	.	.	TGTGCCAGCAGAAGGGGAGACAGGTCCTACAATGAGCAGTTCTTC	CASRRGDRSYNEQFF
14	TRBV9	TRBJ1-2	TRBD1	once	TGTGCCAGCAGCGTAGGGGGACAGGGGTTCGGCTACACCTTC	CASSVGGQGFGYTF
14	TRBV20-1	TRBJ2-2	.	few	TGCAGTGCCCGGGACTCCATAGAGGCCGGGGAGCTGTTTTTT	CSARDSIEAGELFF
16	TRBV10-3	TRBJ2-1	TRBD2	few	TGTGCCATCAGAGCCCCCCGACTAGCGGGGGGGAGTGAGCAGTTCTTC	CAIRAPRLAGGSEQFF
15	TRBV12-3/TRBV12-4	TRBJ2-2	.	few	TGTGCCAGCAGTTTCAGAGAGCCCAACACCGGGGAGCTGTTTTTT	CASSFREPNTGELFF
14	TRBV5-6	TRBJ1-2	.	.	TGTGCCAGCAGCTTGGTGGATTACCTCTATGGCTACACCTTC	CASSLVDYLYGYTF
12	TRBV6-4	TRBJ2-1	.	few	TGTGCCAGCAGTGACTCGTTCGGGGGGCAGTTCTTC	CASSDSFGGQFF
15	TRBV7-2	TRBJ2-3	TRBD1	.	TGTGCCAGCAGATCAGGGGGCGTGAGCGCAGATACGCAGTATTTT	CASRSGGVSADTQYF
12	TRBV10-3	TRBJ1-1	.	few	TGTGCCATCAGTGAGGGGGCGATCGAAGCTTTCTTT	CAISEGAIEAFF
15	TRBV15	TRBJ2-3	TRBD1	.	TGTGCCACCAGCAGAGTAACAGGGGTGCCAGATACGCAGTATTTT	CATSRVTGVPDTQYF
15	TRBV4-2	TRBJ2-2	TRBD1	.	TGTGCCAGCAGCCAGGGGACAGGGGCCACCGGGGAGCTGTTTTTT	CASSQGTGATGELFF
14	TRBV7-9	TRBJ1-2	.	.	TGTGCCAGCAGCTCATACAGGCGGGCCTATGGCTACACCTTC	CASSSYRRAYGYTF
13	TRBV20-1	TRBJ2-3	TRBD2	few	TGCAGGTCCACTAGCGTTAGCACAGATACGCAGTATTTT	CRSTSVSTDTQYF
15	TRBV5-5	TRBJ2-3	TRBD2	many	TGTGCCAGCAGCCCTGTCTCGGGGGGGCGGGATACGCAGTATTTT	CASSPVSGGRDTQYF
14	TRBV12-5	TRBJ2-1	.	few	TGTGCTAGTGGTTTGACGGGCCCCAACAATGAGCAGTTCTTC	CASGLTGPNNEQFF
15	TRBV18	TRBJ2-5	.	.	TGTGCCAGCTCACCTATGAATGCTCCTGTGGAGACCCAGTACTTC	CASSPMNAPVETQYF
13	TRBV10-3	TRBJ2-3	.	many	TGTGCCAGCCTCGGGGGACCCACAGATACGCAGTATTTT	CASLGGPTDTQYF
17	TRBV7-2	TRBJ2-5	TRBD2	few	TGTGCCAGCAGCTTAGTGGGACTAGCGGGGGGGCGAGAGACCCAGTACTTC	CASSLVGLAGGRETQYF
14	TRBV4-1	TRBJ1-2	.	.	TGCGCCAGCAGCCAAGCAAGGTCCGGCTATGGCTACACCTTC	CASSQARSGYGYTF
12	TRBV7-9	TRBJ1-1	.	.	TGTGCCAGCAGTTCAGCCCACACTGAAGCTTTCTTT	CASSSAHTEAFF
13	TRBV15	TRBJ2-5	TRBD2	.	TGTGCCACCCAAAGCGGGGGTAGAGAGACCCAGTACTTC	CATQSGGRETQYF
13	TRBV5-4	TRBJ2-1	TRBD1	.	TGTGCCAGCAGCCGGGGGACAGGTGGAGAGCAGTTCTTC	CASSRGTGGEQFF
15	TRBV4-1	TRBJ2-2	.	.	TGCGCCAGCAGCCAAGAGTCGGGGTTGGCCGGGGAGCTGTTTTTT	CASSQESGLAGELFF
17	TRBV19	TRBJ2-1	.	.	TGTGCCAGTAGCAAACGACTGGCCGCCCGGGGGAACAATGAGCAGTTCTTC	CASSKRLAARGNNEQFF
11	TRBV2	TRBJ1-1	.	few	TGTGCCAGCATTGTGAGAGTTGAAGCTTTCTTT	CASIVRVEAFF
15	TRBV2	TRBJ1-1	.	.	TGTGCCAGCAGTTCCCTAATAGACAGAAGGACTGAAGCTTTCTTT	CASSSLIDRRTEAFF
12	TRBV2	TRBJ2-7	.	few	TGTGCCACCACCAGGGAAAGCTACGAGCAGTACTTC	CATTRESYEQYF
12	TRBV28	TRBJ2-5	.	.	TGTGCCAGCAGTTTGCGGTCGTTGGGGCAGTACTTC	CASSLRSLGQYF
13	TRBV20-1	TRBJ1-2	TRBD1	few	TGCAGTGCTAGAGATACAGGGGAATCGGTCTACACCTTC	CSARDTGESVYTF
14	TRBV20-1	TRBJ2-5	.	few	TGCAGTGCTAGAGGTGCTAGCCGGGAAGAGACCCAGTACTTC	CSARGASREETQYF
16	TRBV2	TRBJ2-3	.	.	TGTGCCAGCAGTGAAATTTGGCGAGACCCCCCAGATACGCAGTATTTT	CASSEIWRDPPDTQYF
13	TRBV10-3	TRBJ2-5	.	few	TGTGCCATCAGTGAGTCGAGAGTGCGGACCCAGTACTTC	CAISESRVRTQYF
18	TRBV15	TRBJ2-3	TRBD2	.	TGTGCCACCAGCAGAGCAGGGGCTAGCGGGGGGCCCGGGGATACGCAGTATTTT	CATSRAGASGGPGDTQYF
14	TRBV29-1	TRBJ2-2	.	many	TGCAGCGTTGACTTGGCAGTGGCCCCCGGGGAGCTGTTTTTT	CSVDLAVAPGELFF
14	TRBV5-1	TRBJ2-1	TRBD2	few	TGCGCCAGCAGCTTGCGACTAGCTCCCAATGAGCAGTTCTTC	CASSLRLAPNEQFF
11	TRBV19	TRBJ2-7	.	.	TGTGCCAGAGGGACCTCCTACGAGCAGTACTTC	CARGTSYEQYF
14	TRBV7-2	TRBJ2-5	.	.	TGTGCCAGCAGCTTATGGGTGAACCAAGAGACCCAGTACTTC	CASSLWVNQETQYF